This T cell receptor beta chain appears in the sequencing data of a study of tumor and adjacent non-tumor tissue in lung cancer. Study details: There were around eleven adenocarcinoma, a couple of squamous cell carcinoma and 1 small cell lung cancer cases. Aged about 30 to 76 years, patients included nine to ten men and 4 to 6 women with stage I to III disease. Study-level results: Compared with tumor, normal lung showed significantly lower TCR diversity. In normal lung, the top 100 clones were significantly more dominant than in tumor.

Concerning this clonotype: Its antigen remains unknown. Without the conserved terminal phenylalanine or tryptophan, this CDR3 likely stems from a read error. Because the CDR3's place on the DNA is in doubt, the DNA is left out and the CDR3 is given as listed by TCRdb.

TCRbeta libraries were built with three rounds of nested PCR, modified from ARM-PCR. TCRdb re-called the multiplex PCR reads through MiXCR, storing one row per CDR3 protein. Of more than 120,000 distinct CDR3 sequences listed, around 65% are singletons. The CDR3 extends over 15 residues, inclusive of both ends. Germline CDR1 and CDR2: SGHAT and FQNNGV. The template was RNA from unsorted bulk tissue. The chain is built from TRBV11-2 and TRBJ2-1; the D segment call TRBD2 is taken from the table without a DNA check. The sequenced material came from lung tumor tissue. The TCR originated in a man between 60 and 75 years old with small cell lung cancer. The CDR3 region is CVSSLRLVAHNEQFL.